The clone carrying this TCR beta chain was detected once. Its target is unknown. For sorted subsets, approximately 180 ng DNA per replicate equaled around 30,000 T cell genomes. Original handling: Quality scores were absent from the junction-only immunoSEQ sequences, so filtering differed. Sequenced by immunoSEQ multiplex PCR; TCRdb stores in-frame clones only, minus some. V and J calls and clone size are given by that table; D and trimming were obtained from the DNA. In the table there are 2 million to 2.5 million clones, approximately 96% of which are singletons. This specimen belongs to a study of shared clonotypes between healthy human individuals. Points from the study as a whole: Four donors shared 5% to 5.5% of their naive CD4 clonotypes. Expectations were that clonotype sharing among donors would be affected by sequencing depth.

The germline V gene has CDR1 MNHNY and CDR2 SVGAGI (reference sequence). The CDR3 is 14 amino acids. Trimming stripped 6 bases from V and 2 bases from J, with 14 bases between. Sequences were obtained from naive CD4+ T cells sorted from blood. Subset indicated: CD45RA+ positively selected. V gene TRBV6-6 combines with J gene TRBJ2-7, with D maybe TRBD2 (6 bases). This clonotype originated in a man younger than 35 in good health. CDR3 nucleotides: TGTGCCAGCAGGCCGGGACTGCCTACCTACGAGCAGTACTTC. Its protein is CASRPGLPTYEQYF.